This TCR beta chain was recovered during a study of shared clonotypes between healthy human individuals. V gave up 4 bases and J gave up 8 bases, with 12 bases separating them. The germline V gene has CDR1 MNHNY and CDR2 SVGAGI (reference sequence). The CDR3 sequence is 13 residues long. Sequencing was performed with immunoSEQ multiplex PCR; in TCRdb, only in-frame clones are kept and a portion is missing. Of about 1 million clones listed, about 76% are singletons. The receptor was isolated from a man between 18 and 35 years old in good health. The V gene is TRBV6-6, the J gene TRBJ2-1; maybe TRBD2 (5 bases). Specimen: memory CD4+ T cells sorted from blood. As to subset: CD45RA-negative fraction. CDR3: CASSWRGSDEQFF. The CDR3 DNA is TGTGCCAGCAGTTGGCGCGGGTCTGATGAGCAGTTCTTC.